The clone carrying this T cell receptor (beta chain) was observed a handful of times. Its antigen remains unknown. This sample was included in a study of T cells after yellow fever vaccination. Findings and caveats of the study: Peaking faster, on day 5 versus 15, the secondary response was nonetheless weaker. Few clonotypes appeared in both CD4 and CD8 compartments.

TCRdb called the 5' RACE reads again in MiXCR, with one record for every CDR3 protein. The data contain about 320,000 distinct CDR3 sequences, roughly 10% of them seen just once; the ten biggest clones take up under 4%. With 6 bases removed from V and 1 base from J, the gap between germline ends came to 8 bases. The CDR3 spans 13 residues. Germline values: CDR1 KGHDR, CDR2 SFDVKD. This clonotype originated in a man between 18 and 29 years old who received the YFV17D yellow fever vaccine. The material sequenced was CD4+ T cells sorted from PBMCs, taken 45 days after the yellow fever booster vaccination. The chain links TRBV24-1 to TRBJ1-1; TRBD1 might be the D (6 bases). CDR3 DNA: TGTGCCACCAGTCTGACAGGGAACACTGAAGCTTTCTTT. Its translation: CATSLTGNTEAFF.